This TCR beta chain was profiled in a study of blood T cell repertoires in COVID-19. The CDR3 has 13 residues. CDR1 and CDR2 (germline): LGHDT, YNNKEL (reference sequence). V lost 6 bases and J lost 5, with 13 bases in between. In assigning cohorts, the study relied on participant-reported clinical history. Participants classified as exposed had met a COVID-19 case within 2 weeks before study entry. Sequencing used immunoSEQ multiplex PCR; TCRdb keeps in-frame clones, though not all of them. The table lists about 230,000 clones, 88% of them singletons, with under 4.5% in the top ten. This chain joins TRBV3-1 (or the pseudogene TRBV3-2) and TRBJ1-1; maybe TRBD1 (5 bases). The TCR comes from a woman aged 25 to 39 who had been exposed to COVID-19. Sequenced: PBMCs or T cells enriched from blood (not recorded which). CDR3 in amino acids: CASSQGFSTEAFF. The CDR3 DNA reads as TGTGCCAGCAGTCAGGGATTTTCGACTGAAGCTTTCTTT.